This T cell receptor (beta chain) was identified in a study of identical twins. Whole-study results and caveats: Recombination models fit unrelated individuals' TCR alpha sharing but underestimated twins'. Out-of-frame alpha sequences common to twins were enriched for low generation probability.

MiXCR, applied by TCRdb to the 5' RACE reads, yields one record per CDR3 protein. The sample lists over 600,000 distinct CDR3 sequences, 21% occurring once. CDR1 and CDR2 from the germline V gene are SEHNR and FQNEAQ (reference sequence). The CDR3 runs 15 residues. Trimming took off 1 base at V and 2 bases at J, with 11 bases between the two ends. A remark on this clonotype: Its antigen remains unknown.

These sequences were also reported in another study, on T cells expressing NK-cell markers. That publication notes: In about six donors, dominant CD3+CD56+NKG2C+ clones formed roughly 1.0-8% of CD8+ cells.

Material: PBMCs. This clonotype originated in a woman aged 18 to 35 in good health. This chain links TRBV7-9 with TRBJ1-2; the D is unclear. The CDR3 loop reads CASSLDTAPNYGYTF. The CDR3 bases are TGTGCCAGCAGCTTAGATACGGCGCCGAACTATGGCTACACCTTC.